Listed here are 30 T cell receptor beta chains from one sample, sequenced in a study of T cell responses to AZD1222 COVID-19 vaccine (dated by TCRdb to about 2021). This specimen's time point label, interpreted: baseline before first vaccination. Receptors were amplified or captured by the immunoSEQ multiplex PCR assay. TCRdb took over this immuneACCESS table, retaining in-frame rearrangements with V and J assigned. Such tables are incomplete; in checked studies, under half of the missing clones stem from an unresolved V gene, and the remainder is unexplained. For this sample there are some 170,000 clones; approximately 91% appear just once. The ten largest clonotypes hold around 1.6% of the sample. The specimen was peripheral blood, collected on day 0 of AZD1222 vaccination. The receptors derive from an adult in good health.

The chain uses TRBV28 and TRBJ2-2, with no clear D. This CDR3 has 14 amino acids. Germline assignment: CDR1 MDHEN and CDR2 SYDVKM. The germline V and J ends were trimmed by 4 bases and 3 bases, with 9 bases remaining between them. The CDR3 loop reads CASSSPGDTGELFF. The CDR3 coding sequence is TGTGCCAGCAGTTCCCCTGGGGACACCGGGGAGCTGTTTTTT.

The V and J genes are TRBV7-2 and TRBJ2-2; 7 bases are shared with TRBD1. The CDR3 is 14 residues long. Looked up from germline, CDR1 is SGHTA and CDR2 is FQGNSA. V lost 4 bases and J lost 4; bases outside the gene matches: 3. CDR3 sequence reads: CASSSGQITGELFF. CDR3 sequence (DNA): TGTGCCAGCAGCTCGGGACAGATCACCGGGGAGCTGTTTTTT.

The chain recombines TRBV5-1 with TRBJ1-4; 7 bases map to TRBD1. After removal of 4 bases from V and 7 bases from J, the junction contained 13 bases not matched to a gene. This CDR3 spans 16 amino acids. CDR1 and CDR2 (germline): SGHRS, YFSETQ. CDR3: CASSGGTDPRTEKLFF. CDR3 DNA: TGCGCCAGCAGCGGAGGGACAGACCCACGCACTGAAAAACTGTTTTTT.

This chain joins TRBV10-3 and TRBJ1-1; a weak D match, TRBD1 (5 bases). The CDR3 covers 15 residues. V was pared by 4 bases and J by 6 bases, with 18 bases between. Germline loops: CDR1 ENHRY, CDR2 SYGVKD. In nucleotides, the CDR3 is TGTGCCATCAGTGGAGGAGGGTCCCAGGGCGCTGAAGCTTTCTTT. As protein: CAISGGGSQGAEAFF.

The genes are TRBV28 and TRBJ1-3; D is unresolved. This CDR3 contains 17 residues. Looked up from germline, CDR1 is MDHEN and CDR2 is SYDVKM. With 3 bases removed from V and 0 bases from J, the gap between germline ends came to 15 bases. CDR3 in DNA: TGTGCCAGCAGTTTGGCCCTTGGCGCAAACTCTGGAAACACCATATATTTT. Its protein product is CASSLALGANSGNTIYF.

The chain uses TRBV10-3 and TRBJ2-1; the D gene is possibly TRBD1 (6 bases). Trimming took off 5 bases at V and 3 bases at J, with 8 bases between the two ends. The length of the CDR3 is 13 residues. Germline V gene data show CDR1 as ENHRY and CDR2 as SYGVKD. CDR3 DNA sequence: TGTGCCATCAGTCGACAGGACTACAATGAGCAGTTCTTC. Protein product: CAISRQDYNEQFF.

This sequence joins TRBV11-2 and TRBJ1-6; D unclear. Germline loops: CDR1 SGHAT, CDR2 FQNNGV. V was pared by 4 bases and J by 3 bases, with 7 bases between. This CDR3 contains 14 residues. CDR3 in amino acids: CASSSTVYNSPLHF. CDR3 sequence (DNA): TGTGCCAGCAGCTCCACAGTCTATAATTCACCCCTCCACTTT.

This clone was seen a handful of times. The chain joins TRBV7-2 to TRBJ2-5, with D possibly matching TRBD2 (6 bases). CDR3 length: 15 residues. The germline V and J ends were trimmed by 5 bases and 5 bases, with 18 bases remaining between them. The V gene's germline CDR1 is SGHTA and CDR2 FQGNSA. CDR3 coding DNA: TGTGCCAGCAGCCTGCAGGACCTAGCGTGGGAGACCCAGTACTTC. Protein sequence: CASSLQDLAWETQYF. Combining the CDR3 with reference TRBV7-2 and TRBJ2-5 gives the whole variable domain GAGVSQSPSNKVTEKGKDVELRCDPISGHTALYWYRQSLGQGLEFLIYFQGNSAPDKSGLPSDRFSAERTGGSVSTLTIQRTQQEDSAVYLCASSLQDLAWETQYFGPGTRLLVL.

This clone was seen a single time. Within the sample, other DNA sequences also encode this same CDR3. The genes are TRBV19 and TRBJ2-7; unclear D gene. CDR3 length: 14 amino acids. Per germline, CDR1 LNHDA and CDR2 SQIVND (reference sequence). V lost 5 bases to trimming and J lost 2 bases, with 13 bases between them. CDR3 sequence (DNA): TGTGCCAGTAGTTTTCCCGGGCGGACCTACGAGCAGTACTTC. Amino acid sequence: CASSFPGRTYEQYF.

The chain uses TRBV9 and TRBJ1-3; D perhaps matches TRBD1 (6 bases). CDR1 and CDR2 from the germline V gene are SGDLS and YYNGEE. There are 16 residues in the CDR3. V lost 4 bases to trimming and J lost 1 base, with 15 bases between them. CDR3 nucleotides: TGTGCCAGCAGCCTATACAGGGAATCGTCTGGAAACACCATATATTTT. Protein sequence: CASSLYRESSGNTIYF.

This chain links TRBV30 with TRBJ1-1; no clear D gene. The CDR3 is 15 residues long. Germline lookup yields CDR1 GTSNPN and CDR2 SVGIG (reference sequence). The ends were cut back, 3 bases at V and 1 base at J, with 15 bases in the middle. CDR3 region: CAWRLDGRPNTEAFF. The CDR3 nucleotides read TGTGCCTGGAGGCTTGATGGGCGACCGAACACTGAAGCTTTCTTT.

CDR3 coding DNA: TGCGCCAGCAGCTTGAACAAGAACACTGAAGCTTTCTTT. It translates to CASSLNKNTEAFF. The chain uses TRBV5-1 and TRBJ1-1; no clear D. Trimming pared 1 base from V and 1 base from J, leaving 5 bases between. This CDR3 has 13 amino acids. Looked up from germline, CDR1 is SGHRS and CDR2 is YFSETQ.

V gene TRBV5-8 combines with J gene TRBJ1-1; D may be TRBD1 (6 bases). V lost 5 bases, J lost 5 bases, and 19 bases lay in between. In germline, CDR1 is SGHTS, CDR2 YDEGEE. The CDR3 loop spans 15 amino acids. CDR3 residues: CASRPSAGGGTEAFF. CDR3 sequence (DNA): TGTGCCAGCAGGCCCTCGGCGGGGGGCGGAACTGAAGCTTTCTTT.

The gene calls are TRBV28 and TRBJ2-1; TRBD2 matches at 7 bases. In germline, CDR1 is MDHEN, CDR2 SYDVKM. The CDR3 sequence is 14 residues long. The V and J ends lost 3 bases and 5 bases, in that order; junction bases with no gene match: 4. CDR3 in amino acids: CASSLLAVNNEQFF. The CDR3 coding sequence is TGTGCCAGCAGTTTGCTAGCGGTTAACAATGAGCAGTTCTTC.

This chain connects TRBV10-1 to TRBJ1-6, with no clear D. V was shortened by 9 bases and J by 9 bases, with 6 bases between the two germline ends. This CDR3 region has 10 residues. In germline, CDR1 is WNHNN, CDR2 SYGVQD (reference sequence). The CDR3 DNA is TGCGCCAGTTCCCGTTCACCCCTCCACTTT. Translation: CASSRSPLHF.

This rearrangement joins TRBV19 to TRBJ1-5; perhaps TRBD1 as D (5 bases). Trimming pared 6 bases from V and 11 bases from J, leaving 14 bases between. Germline lookup yields CDR1 LNHDA and CDR2 SQIVND (reference sequence). CDR3 length equals 12 residues. CDR3: CASSRDPLAQHF. CDR3 nucleotides: TGTGCCAGTAGCCGGGACCCCCTGGCCCAGCATTTT.

The chain employs TRBV3-1 (or the pseudogene TRBV3-2) and TRBJ2-5; D ambiguous. Trimming removed 4 bases from V and 3 bases from J, with 6 bases in between. This CDR3 has 12 residues. Looked up from germline, CDR1 is LGHDT and CDR2 is YNNKEL (reference sequence). The CDR3 coding sequence is TGTGCCAGCAGCCGTGCCAAAGAGACCCAGTACTTC. Its protein is CASSRAKETQYF.

The gene calls are TRBV5-1 and TRBJ1-2; 8 nucleotides line up with TRBD1. Germline lookup yields CDR1 SGHRS and CDR2 YFSETQ. After removal of 4 bases from V and 5 bases from J, the junction contained 7 bases not matched to a gene. The CDR3 sequence is 14 residues long. The CDR3 coding sequence is TGCGCCAGCAGCCTTGGGACAGGCGATTATGGCTACACCTTC. Translation gives CASSLGTGDYGYTF.

This sequence joins TRBV7-2 and TRBJ2-1; either TRBD1 or TRBD2 may fit D (7 bases each). This CDR3 contains 13 residues. Germline V gene lookup returns CDR1 SGHTA and CDR2 FQGNSA. V was pared by 7 bases and J by 5 bases, with 12 bases between. The CDR3 coding sequence is TGTGCCAGCACCCAGGGGGGGAACAATGAGCAGTTCTTC. Its protein product is CASTQGGNNEQFF.

This clone was detected only a few times. The rearrangement links TRBV5-6 to TRBJ1-1, with 7 bases aligning to TRBD1. Germline CDR1 is SGHDT and CDR2 is YYEEEE. Trimming took 5 bases from V and 1 from J; bases not matched to a gene: 8. The CDR3 is 15 residues long. The CDR3 is CASSYRGPGNTEAFF. The DNA of the CDR3 is TGTGCCAGCAGTTACAGGGGCCCAGGGAACACTGAAGCTTTCTTT.

This chain uses TRBV11-2 with TRBJ2-1; 8 nucleotides match TRBD1. This CDR3 comprises 15 residues. V trimming: 5 bases; J trimming: 9 bases; junction bases outside the gene matches: 12. The germline V gene encodes CDR1 SGHAT and CDR2 FQNNGV. CDR3 DNA sequence: TGTGCCAGCAGCCCCGACAGGACAGGGCGGGGTGAGCAGTTCTTC. Residues: CASSPDRTGRGEQFF.

V gene TRBV24-1 combines with J gene TRBJ1-1; D is undetermined. Trimming cost V 5 bases and J 0 bases, with 6 bases left between them. The CDR3 contains 13 residues. Per germline, CDR1 KGHDR and CDR2 SFDVKD. The CDR3: CATSGAVNTEAFF. DNA of the CDR3: TGTGCCACCAGTGGGGCAGTGAACACTGAAGCTTTCTTT.

V is TRBV5-4 and J is TRBJ1-4; tentatively, D is TRBD1 (5 bases). The CDR3 has 14 residues. V lost 3 bases, J lost 7 bases, and 13 bases lay in between. Per germline, CDR1 SGHNT and CDR2 YYREEE (reference sequence). CDR3 residues: CASSSTGTGEKLFF. The CDR3 DNA sequence: TGTGCCAGCAGCTCTACCGGGACGGGTGAAAAACTGTTTTTT.

The chain links TRBV11-2 to TRBJ1-4; 9 nucleotides match TRBD1. This CDR3 is 15 amino acids long. Germline loops: CDR1 SGHAT, CDR2 FQNNGV. The V gene end was trimmed by 2 bases and the J gene end by 8 bases; junction bases not matched to a gene: 6. The CDR3 coding sequence is TGTGCCAGCAGCTTACAAGGGACAGGGCGCGAAAAACTGTTTTTT. Residues: CASSLQGTGREKLFF.

The chain couples TRBV11-1 to TRBJ2-7, with TRBD1 matching over 7 bases. The CDR3 has 13 amino acids. With 5 bases clipped from V and 2 bases from J, the junction kept 3 bases outside the gene matches. CDR1 is SGHAT, CDR2 FQDESV, per germline (reference sequence). CDR3 sequence (DNA): TGTGCCAGCAGCATCGACAGGGCCTACGAGCAGTACGTC. It is translated as CASSIDRAYEQYV.

J is TRBJ1-3 and V is TRBV6-2 or TRBV6-3, with a possible D match to TRBD1 (5 bases). The V gene's germline CDR1 is MNHEY and CDR2 SVGEGT. The CDR3 runs to 17 residues. Trimming took off 5 bases at V and 0 bases at J, with 17 bases between the two ends. CDR3 amino acids: CASSNPPGIGSGNTIYF. The CDR3 DNA reads as TGTGCCAGCAGTAACCCGCCAGGGATCGGCTCTGGAAACACCATATATTTT.

The chain is built from TRBV7-3 and TRBJ2-1; either TRBD1 or TRBD2 may fit D (5 bases each). With 5 bases removed from V and 8 bases from J, the gap between germline ends came to 16 bases. The CDR3 is made up of 14 amino acids. Germline values: CDR1 SGHTA, CDR2 FQGTGA. The CDR3 reads CASSLGTGVDEQFF. CDR3 sequence (DNA): TGTGCCAGCAGCCTTGGGACGGGTGTCGATGAGCAGTTCTTC.

The chain employs TRBV24-1 and TRBJ2-3; TRBD2 matches at 7 bases. The CDR3 contains 15 residues. The germline V gene has CDR1 KGHDR and CDR2 SFDVKD. V dropped 8 bases and J dropped 0; count of bases not matched to a gene: 7. Here the CDR3 DNA reads TGTGCCACCACCCCCTCTAGCGGAAGCACAGATACGCAGTATTTT. Its protein product is CATTPSSGSTDTQYF.

The J gene is TRBJ1-4, the V gene TRBV11-1; 7 positions match TRBD1. Germline CDR1 reads SGHAT; CDR2 reads FQDESV (reference sequence). V lost 5 bases and J lost 4; bases outside the gene matches: 10. The CDR3 totals 16 residues. The CDR3 loop reads CASSQGQSGGNEKLFF. As DNA, the CDR3 is TGTGCCAGCAGCCAGGGACAGTCCGGAGGTAATGAAAAACTGTTTTTT.

The chain combines TRBV10-3 with TRBJ2-6; D may be TRBD1 (6 bases). This CDR3 has 17 amino acids. Germline assignment: CDR1 ENHRY and CDR2 SYGVKD. V lost 4 bases, J lost 0 bases, and 13 bases lay in between. As DNA, the CDR3 is TGTGCCATCAGTGCTATGGGGACAAGCTCTGGGGCCAACGTCCTGACTTTC. It yields the protein CAISAMGTSSGANVLTF.